A selection of T cell receptor beta chains follows, all from one sample in a study of T cell repertoires in cytomegalovirus infection. No antigen has been identified for these receptors. TCRdb redid the calling of the reads with MiXCR, one entry per CDR3 protein. The sample holds fewer than 900,000 distinct CDR3 sequences, around 29% seen once. This specimen consisted of cultured CD8+ T cells from PBMCs, obtained from culture after CMV antigen stimulation. These receptors were collected from a human donor in good health (CMV status not recorded). Some clones in this sample may be carry-over from other donors' samples. Each CDR3 is given with its conserved first and last residue. Each record gives: clone size, V gene, J gene, D gene, CDR3 DNA, CDR3 protein. A D gene is named only where the DNA matches it firmly. A row's size may be missing; if present it is once, few, many or a size class.

clone size: -; V gene: TRBV7-9; J gene: TRBJ1-1; D gene: -; CDR3 DNA: TGTGCCAGCAGCTTTATGGGGGCTGACACTGAAGCTTTCTTT; CDR3 protein: CASSFMGADTEAFF
clone size: -; V gene: TRBV24-1; J gene: TRBJ2-1; D gene: -; CDR3 DNA: TGTGCCACCAGTGATTTCCAGGGGAAGGGCGAGGGCTGTGAGCAGTTCTTC; CDR3 protein: CATSDFQGKGEGCEQFF
clone size: many; V gene: TRBV6-1; J gene: TRBJ1-2; D gene: -; CDR3 DNA: TGTGCCAGCAGTGAAGCGGGTACAGTACTTGGCTACACCTTC; CDR3 protein: CASSEAGTVLGYTF
clone size: -; V gene: TRBV6-2/TRBV6-3; J gene: TRBJ2-1; D gene: -; CDR3 DNA: TGTGCCAGCAGGGGGGATACCCACAATGAGCAGTTCTTC; CDR3 protein: CASRGDTHNEQFF
clone size: few; V gene: TRBV27; J gene: TRBJ1-2; D gene: -; CDR3 DNA: TGTGCCAGCATGCCCCAGTATCGACAGACGCCTAACTATGGCTACACCTTC; CDR3 protein: CASMPQYRQTPNYGYTF
clone size: few; V gene: TRBV12-5; J gene: TRBJ1-5; D gene: -; CDR3 DNA: TGTGCTAGTGCCCTGAATAGCAATCAGCCCCAGCATTTT; CDR3 protein: CASALNSNQPQHF
clone size: -; V gene: TRBV28; J gene: TRBJ2-6; D gene: -; CDR3 DNA: TGTGCCAGCAGCCCGTTTATTAGCTCTGGGGCCAACGTCCTGACTTTC; CDR3 protein: CASSPFISSGANVLTF
clone size: few; V gene: TRBV12-3/TRBV12-4; J gene: TRBJ1-2; D gene: TRBD1; CDR3 DNA: TGTGCCAGCAGCCCGGACGAGGGGGCGCGGGGCTATGGCTACACCTTC; CDR3 protein: CASSPDEGARGYGYTF
clone size: once; V gene: TRBV6-5; J gene: TRBJ2-5; D gene: -; CDR3 DNA: TGTGCCAGCAGTTATTCCCCGGGACCTACCGATCAAGAGACCCAGTACTTC; CDR3 protein: CASSYSPGPTDQETQYF
clone size: -; V gene: TRBV2; J gene: TRBJ2-3; D gene: -; CDR3 DNA: TGTGCCAGCAGTGAAGCGCTTAGGAGCACAGATACGCAGTATTTT; CDR3 protein: CASSEALRSTDTQYF
clone size: -; V gene: TRBV27; J gene: TRBJ2-4; D gene: -; CDR3 DNA: TGTGCCAGCAGTTTGATCAAGACAGGAACCCTCATAGACATTCAGTACTTC; CDR3 protein: CASSLIKTGTLIDIQYF
clone size: -; V gene: TRBV19; J gene: TRBJ1-4; D gene: -; CDR3 DNA: TGTGCCAGTAGTATGAATTTGGCGGGTGAAAAACTGTTTTTT; CDR3 protein: CASSMNLAGEKLFF
clone size: -; V gene: TRBV12-3/TRBV12-4; J gene: TRBJ2-1; D gene: TRBD1; CDR3 DNA: TGTGCCAGCAGCCATGACAGGGGGCGCTCCGATGAGCAGTTCTTC; CDR3 protein: CASSHDRGRSDEQFF
clone size: many; V gene: TRBV7-6; J gene: TRBJ2-4; D gene: -; CDR3 DNA: TGTGCCAGCAGCTTAGGACCACGGCAGGGGCAGTACTTC; CDR3 protein: CASSLGPRQGQYF
clone size: -; V gene: TRBV6-5; J gene: TRBJ1-1; D gene: -; CDR3 DNA: TGTGCCAGCAGTTACTCTATCGCATCCGAAGCTTTCTTT; CDR3 protein: CASSYSIASEAFF
clone size: few; V gene: TRBV14; J gene: TRBJ1-2; D gene: -; CDR3 DNA: TGTGCCAGCAGTAGGCCGGGAGGAGATCCTTATGGCTACACCTTC; CDR3 protein: CASSRPGGDPYGYTF
clone size: few; V gene: TRBV27; J gene: TRBJ2-1; D gene: -; CDR3 DNA: TGTGCCAGCAGTCTCCCATCCGGGGCTGGTGAGCAGTTCTTC; CDR3 protein: CASSLPSGAGEQFF